This record covers a single TCR beta chain. Its cognate antigen is unknown. The sample belongs to a study of T cell responses to AZD1222 COVID-19 vaccine. Regarding the study as a whole: Donors skewed white British and female; clonal diversity was possibly underestimated. AZD1222 recipients seropositive at baseline numbered only 5 to 7. Spike-specific TCR breadth and depth went up after people got two AZD1222 doses.

Analyses pooled second doses at about 4 or about 12 weeks. Some clones are missing from TCRdb's copy, which holds only in-frame ones; the method was immunoSEQ multiplex PCR. The sample has more than 65,000 clones, around 85% seen once; the top ten hold 3.4%. V was cut by 4 bases and J by 12 bases, with 15 bases left in between. This CDR3 has 12 amino acids. The germline V gene encodes CDR1 SGHTA and CDR2 FQGNSA. The V call is TRBV7-2, the J call TRBJ1-2; D is possibly TRBD1 (6 bases). The clonotype originates from an adult who received the AZD1222 COVID-19 vaccine. Sequencing was performed on peripheral blood, taken 28 days after the second AZD1222 dose. The CDR3 protein is CASSSNREFDTF. DNA for the CDR3: TGTGCCAGCAGCTCTAACAGGGAATTCGACACCTTC.